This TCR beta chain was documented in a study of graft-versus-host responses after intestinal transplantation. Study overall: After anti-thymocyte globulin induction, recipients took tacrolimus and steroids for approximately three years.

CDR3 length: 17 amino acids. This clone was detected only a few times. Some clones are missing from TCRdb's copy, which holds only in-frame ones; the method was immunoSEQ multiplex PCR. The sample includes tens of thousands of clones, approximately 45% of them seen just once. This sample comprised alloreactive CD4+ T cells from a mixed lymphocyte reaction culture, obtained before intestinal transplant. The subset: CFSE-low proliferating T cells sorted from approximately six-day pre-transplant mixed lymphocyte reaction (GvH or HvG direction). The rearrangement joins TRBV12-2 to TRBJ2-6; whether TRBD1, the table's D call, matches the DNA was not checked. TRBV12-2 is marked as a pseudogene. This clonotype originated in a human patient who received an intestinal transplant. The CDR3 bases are TGTGCAAGTCGCTTAGTTTGGTCAGACTCTGGGGCCAACGTCCTGACTTTC. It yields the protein CASRLVWSDSGANVLTF.